Below are 19 T cell receptor beta chains sequenced from a single sample in a study of blood T cells in healthy people across ages. A second PCR of roughly 7 to 11 cycles used a sample-barcoded 5' primer and a J-beta primer mix. TCRdb fed the 5' RACE reads into MiXCR, producing one record per CDR3 protein. The table lists roughly 1.4 million distinct CDR3 sequences, around 55% of them singletons. Sequenced material: blood. The source of these receptors is a man aged 18 to 30 in good health.

The genes are TRBV5-4 and TRBJ2-1; the match to TRBD2 covers 9 bases. The J segment lost 3 bases and the V segment lost 4 bases, leaving 8 bases of the junction unmatched. This CDR3 contains 16 residues. The germline CDR1 and CDR2 sequences are SGHNT and YYREEE (reference sequence). The CDR3 is CASSHPSGANYNEQFF. The DNA for the CDR3 is TGTGCCAGCAGCCATCCTAGCGGGGCAAACTACAATGAGCAGTTCTTC.

This clonotype was detected a few times. The rearrangement links TRBV29-1 to TRBJ2-7; D possibly corresponds to TRBD1 (5 bases). Trimming removed 0 bases from V and 0 bases from J, with 12 bases in between. CDR3 length: 15 residues. Germline V gene lookup returns CDR1 SQVTM and CDR2 ANQGSEA. The CDR3 loop reads CSVEEAGSNSYEQYF. The CDR3 DNA is TGCAGCGTTGAAGAAGCAGGGTCAAACTCCTACGAGCAGTACTTC.

The genes are TRBV7-2 and TRBJ1-1; no reliable D call. The CDR3 is 8 residues long. Germline loops: CDR1 SGHTA, CDR2 FQGNSA. V gave up 5 bases and J gave up 13 bases, with 5 bases separating them. The CDR3 region is CASSRGFF. CDR3 nucleotides: TGTGCCAGCAGCCGTGGTTTCTTT.

The chain links TRBV30 to TRBJ2-5; D call uncertain. Between the trimmed V and J ends, which lost 2 bases and 0 bases, there was a span of 7 bases. Germline assignment: CDR1 GTSNPN and CDR2 SVGIG (reference sequence). The CDR3 has 13 amino acids. CDR3: CAWSRAYQETQYF. The CDR3 DNA sequence: TGTGCCTGGAGTAGAGCTTACCAAGAGACCCAGTACTTC.

J is TRBJ2-3 and V is TRBV12-3 or TRBV12-4; D unresolved. The CDR3 extends over 11 amino acids. Between the trimmed V and J ends, which lost 8 bases and 4 bases, there was a span of 7 bases. The CDR3 reads CASRLSDTQYF. Written as DNA, the CDR3 is TGTGCCAGCCGATTATCAGATACGCAGTATTTT.

The chain uses TRBV2 and TRBJ1-6, with a tentative D call TRBD1 (6 bases). Germline CDR1 reads SNHLY; CDR2 reads FYNNEI. CDR3 length: 16 residues. V lost 3 bases and J lost 7, with 16 bases in between. In DNA form, the CDR3 reads TGTGCCAGCAGTGATTACGGGGAAAGGGGGAATTCACCCCTCCACTTT. Translated, it gives CASSDYGERGNSPLHF.

The V and J genes are TRBV6-5 and TRBJ2-2; D is unclear. Germline CDR1 reads MNHEY; CDR2 reads SVGAGI. The V gene lost 8 bases and the J gene lost 3 bases, with 13 bases spanning the gap. This CDR3 is built from 14 residues. CDR3: CASRTGRDTGELFF. CDR3 sequence (DNA): TGTGCCAGCCGAACCGGTCGGGACACCGGGGAGCTGTTTTTT.

V and J are TRBV4-2 and TRBJ2-1, with D uncertain. Germline-derived CDR1 and CDR2 are LGHNA and YNFKEQ. CDR3 length equals 18 residues. The V and J ends lost 1 base and 1 base respectively, with 17 bases between them. This chain's CDR3 is CASSQGTAGFSSYNEQFF. The CDR3 DNA reads TGTGCCAGCAGCCAAGGGACCGCTGGGTTTTCTTCCTACAATGAGCAGTTCTTC.

The chain combines TRBV12-3 or TRBV12-4 with TRBJ2-1; D perhaps matches TRBD1 (6 bases). The CDR3 extends over 15 amino acids. The V end lost 8 bases, the J end lost 0 bases, and 14 bases lay between the germline ends. This CDR3 reads CASGFQGLSYNEQFF. Here the CDR3 DNA reads TGTGCCAGCGGCTTCCAGGGGCTCTCCTACAATGAGCAGTTCTTC.

The gene calls are TRBV5-1 and TRBJ2-7, with 10 positions matching TRBD2. The length of the CDR3 is 15 residues. V dropped 4 bases and J dropped 2; count of bases not matched to a gene: 6. Germline loops: CDR1 SGHRS, CDR2 YFSETQ. CDR3 in amino acids: CASSRGLAPTYEQYF. The CDR3 DNA reads as TGCGCCAGCAGCAGGGGACTAGCGCCCACCTACGAGCAGTACTTC.

This chain joins TRBV20-1 and TRBJ2-2; D is unclear. Between the trimmed V and J ends, which lost 0 bases and 5 bases, there was a span of 7 bases. Germline loops: CDR1 DFQATT, CDR2 SNEGSKA (reference sequence). This CDR3 comprises 13 residues. The CDR3 region has the DNA TGCAGTGCTAGAGACTCGTGGACCGGGGAGCTGTTTTTT. This sequence encodes CSARDSWTGELFF.

The chain couples TRBV28 to TRBJ2-7, with D unresolved. Germline CDR1 reads MDHEN; CDR2 reads SYDVKM. This CDR3 has 14 residues. The V gene lost 1 base and the J gene lost 5 bases, with 12 bases spanning the gap. The CDR3 bases are TGTGCCAGCAGTTTATCACGGTTTCAGCACGAGCAGTACTTC. Its protein product is CASSLSRFQHEQYF.

The V gene is TRBV7-8, the J gene TRBJ2-4; a possible D gene is TRBD1 (6 bases). Near its end, the DNA agrees better with TRBJ2-7, so the J call may be wrong. The V gene's germline CDR1 is SGHVS and CDR2 FQNEAQ. This CDR3 comprises 15 residues. The CDR3, as DNA: TGTGCCAGCAGCCTTAGCGTGGACAGACCCTACGAGCAGTACTTC. Encoded protein: CASSLSVDRPYEQYF.

J is TRBJ2-3 and V is TRBV7-8; D unclear. Trimming shortened V by 5 bases and J by 8 bases, and 17 bases separated the two germline ends. CDR3 length equals 14 residues. Germline V gives CDR1 SGHVS, CDR2 FQNEAQ. The CDR3 protein is CASSLTPLPSTQYF. The CDR3 nucleotides are TGTGCCAGCAGCCTGACCCCCCTTCCCAGTACGCAGTATTTT.

This rearrangement joins TRBV3-1 to TRBJ2-4; D remains ambiguous. Gene TRBJ2-7 matches the end of the DNA better, so the J call may be wrong. The germline gives CDR1 LGHDT, CDR2 YNNKEL (reference sequence). The CDR3 runs to 15 residues. CDR3 region: CASSQAGGKRYEQYF. DNA of the CDR3: TGTGCCAGCAGCCAAGCCGGTGGTAAGCGCTACGAGCAGTACTTC.

Only a few counts were recorded for this clonotype. The V call is TRBV7-6, the J call TRBJ1-2, with D maybe TRBD1 (5 bases). The CDR3 extends over 14 amino acids. V was trimmed by 10 bases and J by 6 bases, leaving 21 bases between them. CDR1 and CDR2 from the germline V gene are SGHVS and FNYEAQ. The CDR3 sequence: CAIARRDVADGYTF. CDR3 in DNA: TGTGCCATAGCACGCAGGGACGTTGCTGATGGCTACACCTTC.

This clonotype turned up a few times. The chain carries TRBV29-1 and TRBJ2-1; D possibly corresponds to TRBD2 (5 bases). CDR3 length: 11 amino acids. Germline V lookup: CDR1 SQVTM, CDR2 ANQGSEA. V was pared by 5 bases and J by 4 bases, with 6 bases between. The CDR3 loop is CSVCGYNEQFF. The CDR3 DNA follows: TGCAGCGTTTGCGGGTACAATGAGCAGTTCTTC.

J is TRBJ2-5 and V is TRBV6-1, with 7 bases matching TRBD1. Germline values: CDR1 MNHNS, CDR2 SASEGT. J was trimmed by 2 bases and V by 6 bases; bases with no gene match: 9. The CDR3 runs to 15 residues. DNA for the CDR3: TGTGCCAGCAGGTACAGGGGTTGGGGGCAAGAGACCCAGTACTTC. Translation: CASRYRGWGQETQYF.

The chain joins TRBV24-1 to TRBJ1-2; D unresolved. V was shortened by 2 bases and J by 8 bases, with 5 bases between the two germline ends. The CDR3 spans 11 residues. CDR1 and CDR2 (germline): KGHDR, SFDVKD. CDR3 sequence: CATSDSAGYTF. CDR3 DNA sequence: TGTGCCACCAGTGATTCCGCAGGCTACACCTTC.